The 27 T cell receptor beta chains below were found in one sample sequenced in a study of T cell changes during pregnancy in multiple sclerosis. Data came from immunoSEQ multiplex PCR; TCRdb stores just in-frame clones and leaves some out. This sample has 40,000 to 60,000 clones, with roughly 90% found just once. Material: peripheral blood, obtained in the first trimester of pregnancy. Receptor source: a female donor in good health, enrolled as a control in a pregnancy study.

This clone was seen at least ten times. The chain recombines TRBV4-2 with TRBJ1-2, with 8 bases aligning to TRBD1. V gave up 3 bases and J gave up 8 bases; unmatched junction bases: 11. The germline V gene has CDR1 LGHNA and CDR2 YNFKEQ. This CDR3 spans 15 amino acids. The CDR3 spells CASSQAQGVVEGYTF. The DNA of the CDR3 is TGTGCCAGCAGCCAGGCACAGGGGGTTGTAGAGGGCTACACCTTC.

The rearrangement uses TRBV27 and TRBJ2-3; no firm D call. Germline V CDR1 and CDR2: MNHEY, SMNVEV (reference sequence). V dropped 3 bases and J dropped 4 bases, with 8 bases sitting between them. CDR3 size: 13 residues. The CDR3 protein is CASSLRVADTQYF. CDR3 DNA: TGTGCCAGCAGTTTGAGAGTGGCAGATACGCAGTATTTT.

In its sample, this clone was seen a few times. The chain's CDR3 is CASSVGDRESEKLFF. The CDR3, as DNA: TGTGCCAGCAGCGTAGGGGACAGGGAGAGTGAAAAACTGTTTTTT. The gene calls are TRBV9 and TRBJ1-4; 9 bases line up with TRBD1. The trim removed 0 bases at V and 7 bases at J, leaving 4 bases unmatched. The CDR3 covers 15 residues. The germline gives CDR1 SGDLS, CDR2 YYNGEE. The entire variable domain, with the rest obtained from reference TRBV9 and TRBJ1-4, is as follows: DSGVTQTPKHLITATGQRVTLRCSPRSGDLSVYWYQQSLDQGLQFLIQYYNGEERAKGNILERFSAQQFPDLHSELNLSSLELGDSALYFCASSVGDRESEKLFFGSGTQLSVL.

CDR3: CASSPPGGVSYNEQFF. In DNA, the CDR3 is TGTGCCAGCTCACCACCAGGGGGCGTCTCCTACAATGAGCAGTTCTTC. The chain carries TRBV18 and TRBJ2-1, with TRBD1 matching over 7 bases. CDR3 length: 16 amino acids. The germline gives CDR1 KGHSH, CDR2 LQKENI. V shed 0 bases, J shed 0 bases, and the junction held 2 bases outside the gene matches.

V gene TRBV9 combines with J gene TRBJ2-1; D is possibly TRBD2 (6 bases). Trimming took 0 bases from V and 8 from J, leaving 6 bases between them. The CDR3 runs 12 residues. Germline CDR1 and CDR2: SGDLS and YYNGEE. The chain's CDR3 is CASSVAGDEQFF. The CDR3 nucleotides read TGTGCCAGCAGCGTAGCGGGGGATGAGCAGTTCTTC. Combining the CDR3 with reference TRBV9 and TRBJ2-1 gives the whole variable domain DSGVTQTPKHLITATGQRVTLRCSPRSGDLSVYWYQQSLDQGLQFLIQYYNGEERAKGNILERFSAQQFPDLHSELNLSSLELGDSALYFCASSVAGDEQFFGPGTRLTVL.

This clone occurred once. V gene TRBV28 combines with J gene TRBJ2-2; D is ambiguous. CDR3 length equals 16 residues. CDR1 is MDHEN, CDR2 SYDVKM, per germline. V lost 3 bases to trimming and J lost 0 bases, with 11 bases between them. In nucleotides, the CDR3 is TGTGCCAGCAGTTTCGTCCGGGTCACGAACACCGGGGAGCTGTTTTTT. It specifies CASSFVRVTNTGELFF.

CDR3 coding DNA: TGTGCCAGCAGCTCGGGCGGGGGCTCCTACGAGCAGTACTTC. As protein: CASSSGGGSYEQYF. This rearrangement joins TRBV6-5 to TRBJ2-5; 7 positions agree with TRBD2. The J call may be incorrect, as the DNA end agrees better with TRBJ2-7. Germline values: CDR1 MNHEY, CDR2 SVGAGI. This CDR3 contains 14 residues.

Only one count was recorded for this clone. The gene calls are TRBV11-2 and TRBJ2-2; tentatively, D is TRBD1 (6 bases). CDR1 and CDR2 (germline): SGHAT, FQNNGV. The CDR3 sequence is 15 residues long. Trimming took off 5 bases at V and 5 bases at J, with 15 bases between the two ends. The CDR3 DNA reads TGTGCCAGCAGCAAAGGGCAGGGGCGGACCGGGGAGCTGTTTTTT. Its protein product is CASSKGQGRTGELFF.

This chain joins TRBV30 and TRBJ2-2; D ambiguous. Germline-derived CDR1 and CDR2 are GTSNPN and SVGIG (reference sequence). With 0 bases removed from V and 2 bases from J, the gap between germline ends came to 13 bases. The CDR3 is made up of 16 amino acids. The CDR3 is CAWSVLGSPNTGELFF. CDR3 DNA sequence: TGTGCCTGGAGTGTGCTCGGGTCCCCAAACACCGGGGAGCTGTTTTTT.

The chain is built from TRBV4-1 and TRBJ2-1; 12 nucleotides agree with TRBD2. After removal of 0 bases from V and 6 bases from J, the junction contained 12 bases not matched to a gene. The CDR3 is 19 residues long. The germline gives CDR1 MGHRA, CDR2 YSYEKL. CDR3 amino acids: CASSQDLAGGPGWFNEQFF. Here the CDR3 DNA reads TGCGCCAGCAGCCAAGACCTAGCGGGAGGGCCGGGTTGGTTCAATGAGCAGTTCTTC.

This clone was counted only a few times. This chain connects TRBV6-1 to TRBJ1-5; D is undetermined. Germline V gene lookup returns CDR1 MNHNS and CDR2 SASEGT. The CDR3 sequence is 15 residues long. V lost 1 base and J 0 bases, leaving 7 bases between the germline ends. CDR3 sequence: CASSEDSGSNQPQHF. As DNA, the CDR3 is TGTGCCAGCAGTGAAGACAGCGGTAGCAATCAGCCCCAGCATTTT.

V is TRBV18 and J is TRBJ2-7, with 10 nucleotides matching TRBD2. The CDR3 runs to 17 residues. CDR1 is KGHSH, CDR2 LQKENI, per germline. Trimming cost V 0 bases and J 1 base; bases outside gene matches: 6. CDR3 nucleotides: TGTGCCAGCTCACCACCGGCATTTAGCGGGAGGTCCTACGAGCAGTACTTC. As protein: CASSPPAFSGRSYEQYF. The complete variable domain, with remaining parts taken from reference TRBV18 and TRBJ2-7, reads NAGVMQNPRHLVRRRGQEARLRCSPMKGHSHVYWYRQLPEEGLKFMVYLQKENIIDESGMPKERFSAEFPKEGPSILRIQQVVRGDSAAYFCASSPPAFSGRSYEQYFGPGTRLTVT.

This clone occurred once. The chain is built from TRBV15 and TRBJ1-4; D perhaps matches TRBD1 (6 bases). CDR3 length equals 15 residues. Germline loops: CDR1 LNHNV, CDR2 YYDKDF (reference sequence). Trimming pared 8 bases from V and 0 bases from J, leaving 13 bases between. The CDR3 sequence is CATGRGGATNEKLFF. The CDR3 bases are TGTGCCACCGGTAGGGGGGGCGCAACTAATGAAAAACTGTTTTTT.

This chain joins TRBV4-3 and TRBJ2-1, with D maybe TRBD2 (7 bases). The V and J ends lost 0 bases and 12 bases respectively, with 12 bases between them. Germline V CDR1 and CDR2: LGHNA, YSLEER. CDR3 length: 13 residues. The CDR3 region is CASSQDKGGVQFF. The CDR3 DNA reads TGCGCCAGCAGCCAAGATAAGGGGGGGGTGCAGTTCTTC.

The chain combines TRBV19 with TRBJ1-2, with TRBD1 matching over 7 bases. Trimming took 7 bases from V and 6 from J; bases not matched to a gene: 8. The CDR3 has 13 amino acids. The germline gives CDR1 LNHDA, CDR2 SQIVND (reference sequence). CDR3 region: CASKSRGIDGYTF. CDR3 in DNA: TGTGCCAGTAAGAGCAGGGGGATCGATGGCTACACCTTC.

This clone was seen a few times. The rearrangement uses TRBV28 and TRBJ2-1; D remains ambiguous. The germline V and J ends were trimmed by 4 bases and 6 bases, with 4 bases remaining between them. Germline lookup yields CDR1 MDHEN and CDR2 SYDVKM. The CDR3 sequence is 11 residues long. The CDR3 DNA is TGTGCCAGCAGTTCAGGCAATGAGCAGTTCTTC. Amino acids: CASSSGNEQFF.

The rearrangement uses TRBV13 and TRBJ2-3; 15 bases are a match to TRBD2. Germline V CDR1 and CDR2: PRHDT, FYEKMQ (reference sequence). The V gene end was trimmed by 4 bases and the J gene end by 4 bases; junction bases not matched to a gene: 12. This CDR3 is built from 19 residues. The CDR3 is CASSSGLAGGSSDADTQYF. The CDR3 DNA follows: TGTGCCAGCAGCTCCGGACTAGCGGGAGGGAGTTCCGACGCAGATACGCAGTATTTT.

The chain recombines TRBV30 with TRBJ1-3, with 7 bases that match TRBD1. This CDR3 spans 13 amino acids. Per the germline V gene, CDR1 is GTSNPN and CDR2 is SVGIG (reference sequence). With V trimmed by 2 bases and J by 3 bases, 1 base remained unmatched. CDR3: CAWSTGVGNTIYF. The CDR3 bases are TGTGCCTGGAGTACAGGGGTTGGAAACACCATATATTTT.

V and J are TRBV2 and TRBJ2-7; D unresolved. The CDR3 is made up of 11 amino acids. CDR1 is SNHLY and CDR2 is FYNNEI in the germline V gene. Trimming left V 6 bases short and J 2 bases short, with 5 bases between. The CDR3 DNA sequence: TGTGCCAGCAGCTCCCCCTACGAGCAGTACTTC. This translates into CASSSPYEQYF.

The chain links TRBV18 to TRBJ2-5; D not certain. V was cut by 2 bases and J by 2 bases, with 3 bases left in between. Germline values: CDR1 KGHSH, CDR2 LQKENI. The CDR3 contains 12 residues. The CDR3 sequence: CASSPSQETQYF. The DNA for the CDR3 is TGTGCCAGCTCACCATCACAAGAGACCCAGTACTTC.

In nucleotides, the CDR3 is TGTGCCAGCAGTCAACGACAGGCTTCTATGGATTCACCCCTCCACTTT. Translating it yields CASSQRQASMDSPLHF. The chain is built from TRBV2 and TRBJ1-6; possible D gene TRBD1, 6 bases. This CDR3 region has 16 residues. Trimming removed 5 bases at V and 8 bases at J, with 19 bases between. Germline loops: CDR1 SNHLY, CDR2 FYNNEI.

The rearrangement joins TRBV4-2 to TRBJ1-3; possibly TRBD1 for D (5 bases). Germline V gene lookup returns CDR1 LGHNA and CDR2 YNFKEQ. Trimming removed 1 base from V and 3 bases from J, with 19 bases in between. This CDR3 spans 18 amino acids. The CDR3 DNA sequence: TGTGCCAGCAGCCAAGCATCGGCCCCCAGGGCTGATGGAAACACCATATATTTT. It yields the protein CASSQASAPRADGNTIYF.

This clone was observed once. The V gene is TRBV19, the J gene TRBJ2-4, with 12 positions matching TRBD1. V was pared by 5 bases and J by 7 bases, with 6 bases of the junction left unmatched. This CDR3 comprises 15 residues. From germline, CDR1 is LNHDA and CDR2 SQIVND (reference sequence). CDR3 in amino acids: CASSPGQGALNIQYF. Here the CDR3 DNA reads TGTGCCAGTAGTCCGGGACAGGGGGCTTTGAACATTCAGTACTTC.

The chain combines TRBV28 with TRBJ2-7; D may be TRBD1 (6 bases). The germline CDR1 and CDR2 sequences are MDHEN and SYDVKM. The CDR3 length is 14 residues. The V and J ends lost 5 bases and 5 bases respectively, with 16 bases between them. CDR3 DNA: TGTGCCAGCAGTCTCGTACAGGGTACCCACGAGCAGTACTTC. As protein: CASSLVQGTHEQYF.

V gene TRBV29-1 combines with J gene TRBJ2-7, with 12 bases matching TRBD1. Germline trimming cut 4 bases from V and 1 base from J; bases unmatched to any gene: 8. This CDR3 has 16 amino acids. Germline loops: CDR1 SQVTM, CDR2 ANQGSEA. DNA of the CDR3: TGCAGCGTTGGAGGGGGGGGACAGGGGGCATCCTACGAGCAGTACTTC. This sequence encodes CSVGGGGQGASYEQYF.

This chain joins TRBV5-1 and TRBJ1-1, with a tentative D call TRBD1 (5 bases). The V and J ends lost 0 bases and 4 bases respectively, with 13 bases between them. CDR1 and CDR2 (germline): SGHRS, YFSETQ. The CDR3 has 15 amino acids. The CDR3, as DNA: TGCGCCAGCAGCTTGGAGGCAGGGATTGGCACTGAAGCTTTCTTT. Translated, it gives CASSLEAGIGTEAFF.

The V gene is TRBV10-3, the J gene TRBJ2-3, with a tentative D call TRBD2 (5 bases). Trimming removed 0 bases from V and 3 bases from J, with 10 bases in between. CDR3 length: 15 amino acids. Germline lookup yields CDR1 ENHRY and CDR2 SYGVKD. CDR3 residues: CAISESLTGTDTQYF. The CDR3 DNA sequence: TGTGCCATCAGTGAGTCTTTGACGGGAACAGATACGCAGTATTTT.